One sample yielded the 9 T cell receptor beta chains listed below, sequenced in a study of a mutant IDH1 vaccine in newly diagnosed glioma. Data came from immunoSEQ multiplex PCR; TCRdb stores just in-frame clones and leaves some out. The data show tens of thousands of clones, 75% to 90% seen once. Regarding time point: baseline, week 1 (first vaccination visit). Treatment noted: pre-vaccination baseline after standard-of-care therapy. Specimen: PBMCs, collected from a glioma patient treated with radiotherapy, temozolomide or both. These TCRs come from a woman aged 40 to 50 with glioma.

The rearrangement uses TRBV6-5 and TRBJ1-1; maybe TRBD1 (6 bases). Germline V gene lookup returns CDR1 MNHEY and CDR2 SVGAGI. This CDR3 has 13 amino acids. V gave up 6 bases and J gave up 6 bases, with 14 bases separating them. The CDR3 coding sequence is TGTGCCAGCAGGATCCAGGGGACGTCTGAAGCTTTCTTT. Translation gives CASRIQGTSEAFF.

The chain carries TRBV4-3 and TRBJ1-2; D unresolved. Germline-derived CDR1 and CDR2 are LGHNA and YSLEER. CDR3 length: 15 amino acids. Trimming shortened V by 1 base and J by 0 bases, and 9 bases separated the two germline ends. CDR3 bases: TGCGCCAGCAGCCAAGTGGTAGGGTCTAACTATGGCTACACCTTC. This codes for CASSQVVGSNYGYTF.

The gene calls are TRBV15 and TRBJ1-1; D perhaps matches TRBD1 (5 bases). CDR1 and CDR2 (germline): LNHNV, YYDKDF (reference sequence). Trimming shortened V by 4 bases and J by 6 bases, and 12 bases separated the two germline ends. This CDR3 comprises 13 residues. In DNA form, the CDR3 reads TGTGCCACCAGCATCCTACGGGGGGCTGAAGCTTTCTTT. This encodes CATSILRGAEAFF.

This chain uses TRBV7-9 with TRBJ2-3; D uncertain. The CDR3 sequence is 16 residues long. Trimming took 5 bases from V and 0 from J, leaving 15 bases between them. The germline gives CDR1 SEHNR, CDR2 FQNEAQ (reference sequence). Here the CDR3 DNA reads TGTGCCAGCAGCCGTGGAGACTTCCAAAGCACAGATACGCAGTATTTT. This sequence encodes CASSRGDFQSTDTQYF.

The chain recombines TRBV7-2 with TRBJ2-7, with 11 bases matching TRBD2. Germline assignment: CDR1 SGHTA and CDR2 FQGNSA. CDR3 length: 16 amino acids. Trimming cost V 5 bases and J 0 bases; bases outside gene matches: 6. CDR3 amino acids: CASSGKLAGASYEQYF. In DNA form, the CDR3 reads TGTGCCAGCAGCGGGAAACTAGCGGGGGCCTCCTACGAGCAGTACTTC. The entire variable domain, with the rest obtained from reference TRBV7-2 and TRBJ2-7, is as follows: GAGVSQSPSNKVTEKGKDVELRCDPISGHTALYWYRQSLGQGLEFLIYFQGNSAPDKSGLPSDRFSAERTGGSVSTLTIQRTQQEDSAVYLCASSGKLAGASYEQYFGPGTRLTVT.

V and J are TRBV6-5 and TRBJ2-1; tentative D call: TRBD1 (7 bases). V was pared by 6 bases and J by 6 bases, with 15 bases between. The germline V gene encodes CDR1 MNHEY and CDR2 SVGAGI. CDR3 size: 14 residues. DNA for the CDR3: TGTGCCAGCAGACTCCAGGGGGGCAGCAATGAGCAGTTCTTC. Protein sequence: CASRLQGGSNEQFF.

The chain recombines TRBV19 with TRBJ2-4; tentative D call: TRBD1 (5 bases). From germline, CDR1 is LNHDA and CDR2 SQIVND (reference sequence). This CDR3 spans 15 amino acids. Trimming pared 10 bases from V and 0 bases from J, leaving 16 bases between. CDR3 loop: CATTPTVLAKNIQYF. CDR3 bases: TGTGCCACTACCCCGACAGTGCTAGCCAAAAACATTCAGTACTTC.

J is TRBJ2-3 and V is TRBV10-2; D tentatively reads TRBD1 or TRBD2 (5 bases each). Trimming took off 10 bases at V and 0 bases at J, with 17 bases between the two ends. CDR3 length equals 15 residues. Germline CDR1 WSHSY, CDR2 SAAADI. The CDR3 reads CAIATGTASTDTQYF. As DNA, the CDR3 is TGCGCCATCGCTACCGGGACGGCGAGCACAGATACGCAGTATTTT.

This sequence joins TRBV10-3 and TRBJ1-5; 10 nucleotides align to TRBD1. V gave up 10 bases and J gave up 7 bases; unmatched junction bases: 7. This CDR3 has 13 residues. Germline lookup yields CDR1 ENHRY and CDR2 SYGVKD. Here the CDR3 DNA reads TGTGCCACCCGACAGGGGGCAGGCCAGCCCCAGCATTTT. Amino acid sequence: CATRQGAGQPQHF.